These 30 T cell receptor beta chains were all obtained from the same sample, sequenced in a study of shared clonotypes between healthy human individuals. The naive CD8 population came from CD45RO-negative cells selected for CCR7, without terminally differentiated effector memory CD45RA+ cells. Data came from immunoSEQ multiplex PCR; TCRdb stores just in-frame clones and leaves some out. The table records under 700,000 clones, 85% to 95% of them present only once. The sample comprised naive CD8+ T cells sorted from blood. These TCRs come from a woman aged 25 to 39 in good health.

The CDR3 nucleotides are TGTGCCAGCAGCAAGTACGGGACTAGCGGGACCTACTACGAGCAGTACTTC. Translated, it gives CASSKYGTSGTYYEQYF. The chain carries TRBV5-4 and TRBJ2-7, with 13 bases that match TRBD2. J was trimmed by 3 bases and V by 4 bases; bases with no gene match: 10. The CDR3 is made up of 17 amino acids. Germline lookup yields CDR1 SGHNT and CDR2 YYREEE (reference sequence).

This chain links TRBV7-9 with TRBJ2-2; TRBD1 aligns across 7 bases. CDR3 length: 17 amino acids. After removal of 5 bases from V and 2 bases from J, the junction contained 11 bases not matched to a gene. Germline CDR1 and CDR2: SEHNR and FQNEAQ (reference sequence). CDR3 protein: CASSPPTGNINTGELFF. CDR3 in DNA: TGTGCCAGCAGCCCACCGACAGGGAATATAAACACCGGGGAGCTGTTTTTT.

V usage is TRBV28 and J usage is TRBJ2-1, with 7 bases identical to TRBD1. The CDR3 length is 16 residues. Looked up from germline, CDR1 is MDHEN and CDR2 is SYDVKM. J was trimmed by 3 bases and V by 3 bases; bases with no gene match: 8. The CDR3 coding sequence is TGTGCCAGCAGTTTCTCCCCCGGGACAGACTACAATGAGCAGTTCTTC. Amino acids: CASSFSPGTDYNEQFF.

This chain links TRBV9 with TRBJ2-5; TRBD2 matches 9 bases. Trimming took 0 bases from V and 1 from J; bases not matched to a gene: 1. The germline gives CDR1 SGDLS, CDR2 YYNGEE. There are 15 residues in the CDR3. Here the CDR3 reads CASSVGGRVQETQYF. DNA for the CDR3: TGTGCCAGCAGCGTAGGCGGGAGGGTCCAAGAGACCCAGTACTTC.

The chain recombines TRBV28 with TRBJ2-3; no reliable D call. The CDR3 contains 14 residues. Germline V gives CDR1 MDHEN, CDR2 SYDVKM. V was cut by 4 bases and J by 4 bases, with 12 bases left in between. The CDR3 region is CASSSYSRPDTQYF. The DNA for the CDR3 is TGTGCCAGCAGTTCCTACTCGCGGCCAGATACGCAGTATTTT.

The rearrangement joins TRBV28 to TRBJ1-2, with D tentatively TRBD1 (5 bases). V shed 8 bases and J shed 7 bases, with 20 bases lying between them. Per germline, CDR1 MDHEN and CDR2 SYDVKM. CDR3 size: 14 residues. CDR3 in DNA: TGTGCCAGCTCGCTGGATTCAGGGCTAGGTGGCTACACCTTC. Protein: CASSLDSGLGGYTF.

This rearrangement joins TRBV30 to TRBJ1-5, with D maybe TRBD1 (5 bases). Trimming shortened V by 2 bases and J by 9 bases, and 14 bases separated the two germline ends. The germline CDR1 and CDR2 sequences are GTSNPN and SVGIG (reference sequence). The CDR3 covers 13 residues. The CDR3 is CAWSMIGDRPQHF. The DNA for the CDR3 is TGTGCCTGGAGTATGATAGGGGACCGGCCCCAGCATTTT. Based on the CDR3 plus reference TRBV30 and TRBJ1-5, the full variable domain is SQTIHQWPATLVQPVGSPLSLECTVEGTSNPNLYWYRQAAGRGLQLLFYSVGIGQISSEVPQNLSASRPQDRQFILSSKKLLLSDSGFYLCAWSMIGDRPQHFGDGTRLSIL.

This chain joins TRBV27 and TRBJ2-7, with TRBD2 as a possible D gene (6 bases). Germline V gene data show CDR1 as MNHEY and CDR2 as SMNVEV (reference sequence). The CDR3 loop spans 17 amino acids. The V gene lost 3 bases and the J gene lost 3 bases, with 21 bases spanning the gap. CDR3 DNA sequence: TGTGCCAGCAGTTTCCTGGGCCCCGGGACTGGAGGCTACGAGCAGTACTTC. It specifies CASSFLGPGTGGYEQYF.

The chain is built from TRBV28 and TRBJ2-7; no reliable D call. V gave up 2 bases and J gave up 2 bases, with 16 bases separating them. The CDR3 runs to 16 residues. Germline values: CDR1 MDHEN, CDR2 SYDVKM. CDR3 amino acids: CASSLEVKTLTYEQYF. CDR3 coding DNA: TGTGCCAGCAGTTTAGAGGTTAAGACCCTAACCTACGAGCAGTACTTC.

This clone appeared a single time. The chain links TRBV4-1 to TRBJ1-1; D perhaps matches TRBD1 (5 bases). V lost 4 bases to trimming and J lost 3 bases, with 12 bases between them. The CDR3 spans 14 residues. Germline V CDR1 and CDR2: MGHRA, YSYEKL. The CDR3 DNA follows: TGCGCCAGCAGCCTGGGACCCTCCCACACTGAAGCTTTCTTT. As protein: CASSLGPSHTEAFF.

The rearrangement links TRBV16 to TRBJ2-7; TRBD1 matches at 7 bases. The trim removed 8 bases at V and 6 bases at J, leaving 13 bases unmatched. The CDR3 runs 14 residues. The germline V gene has CDR1 KGHSY and CDR2 FQNENV. The DNA of the CDR3 is TGTGCCAGCGCAAAACCGGGACAGCTGGCCGAGCAGTACTTC. As protein: CASAKPGQLAEQYF.

V and J are TRBV5-6 and TRBJ2-7; D is possibly TRBD2 (6 bases). V lost 0 bases and J 6 bases, leaving 13 bases between the germline ends. CDR3 size: 14 residues. Germline CDR1 is SGHDT and CDR2 is YYEEEE. The chain's CDR3 is CASSLVGGMGEQYF. CDR3 in DNA: TGTGCCAGCAGCTTGGTAGGCGGGATGGGCGAGCAGTACTTC.

The chain combines TRBV30 with TRBJ2-1; D not certain. This CDR3 region has 10 residues. Trimming shortened V by 5 bases and J by 7 bases, and 6 bases separated the two germline ends. CDR1 and CDR2 (germline): GTSNPN, SVGIG (reference sequence). The CDR3 region has the DNA TGTGCCTGGGGCTTAAATGAGCAGTTCTTC. Protein sequence: CAWGLNEQFF. Looking up the rest from reference TRBV30 and TRBJ2-1 gives the full variable domain: SQTIHQWPATLVQPVGSPLSLECTVEGTSNPNLYWYRQAAGRGLQLLFYSVGIGQISSEVPQNLSASRPQDRQFILSSKKLLLSDSGFYLCAWGLNEQFFGPGTRLTVL.

As concerns this clone: This specimen includes other DNA sequences encoding the same CDR3. The V and J genes are TRBV11-2 and TRBJ2-7; 11 bases are a match to TRBD1. The CDR3 runs to 15 residues. The germline gives CDR1 SGHAT, CDR2 FQNNGV. Trimming took 1 base from V and 3 from J; bases not matched to a gene: 2. CDR3 protein: CASSLGGTGGYEQYF. The CDR3 region has the DNA TGTGCCAGCAGCTTAGGTGGGACAGGGGGCTACGAGCAGTACTTC.

The chain couples TRBV19 to TRBJ1-5, with D uncertain. Trimming stripped 1 base from V and 7 bases from J, with 8 bases between. This CDR3 has 13 residues. Germline CDR1 LNHDA, CDR2 SQIVND (reference sequence). CDR3 region: CASSIGGRQPQHF. CDR3 coding DNA: TGTGCCAGTAGTATAGGAGGGAGGCAGCCCCAGCATTTT.

The rearrangement links TRBV18 to TRBJ2-7, with TRBD2 identical over 7 bases. The germline V gene encodes CDR1 KGHSH and CDR2 LQKENI. CDR3 length: 16 amino acids. The J segment lost 6 bases and the V segment lost 2 bases, leaving 13 bases of the junction unmatched. CDR3 loop: CASSPDAAGVLREQYF. CDR3 coding DNA: TGTGCCAGCTCACCAGATGCGGCGGGAGTCTTGCGCGAGCAGTACTTC.

This clone was seen just once. The chain is built from TRBV4-2 and TRBJ1-1, with D maybe TRBD1 (5 bases). Trimming left V 3 bases short and J 2 bases short, with 16 bases between. Germline loops: CDR1 LGHNA, CDR2 YNFKEQ. The CDR3 is made up of 16 amino acids. CDR3 amino acids: CASSHRQSLKNTEAFF. The CDR3 DNA reads TGTGCCAGCAGCCACCGACAGTCACTGAAAAACACTGAAGCTTTCTTT.

The chain links TRBV5-6 to TRBJ2-7; 7 bases are a match to TRBD2. Germline V CDR1 and CDR2: SGHDT, YYEEEE. This CDR3 region has 14 residues. The ends lost 3 bases at V and 2 bases at J; junction bases unmatched: 5. CDR3 DNA: TGTGCCAGCAGCTGGGGGGGTAGTCCCTACGAGCAGTACTTC. Translating gives CASSWGGSPYEQYF. The variable domain in full, completed from reference TRBV5-6 and TRBJ2-7, reads DAGVTQSPTHLIKTRGQQVTLRCSPKSGHDTVSWYQQALGQGPQFIFQYYEEEERQRGNFPDRFSGHQFPNYSSELNVNALLLGDSALYLCASSWGGSPYEQYFGPGTRLTVT.

As DNA, the CDR3 is TGTGCCAGCAGTCGACGGGACCAAGAGACCCAGTACTTC. Amino acid sequence: CASSRRDQETQYF. This chain joins TRBV28 and TRBJ2-5; D unresolved. The germline V gene has CDR1 MDHEN and CDR2 SYDVKM. V was cut by 5 bases and J by 0 bases, with 7 bases left in between. The CDR3 is 13 amino acids.

The rearrangement links TRBV27 to TRBJ2-3; 8 nucleotides agree with TRBD2. Trimming took 4 bases from V and 4 from J; bases not matched to a gene: 4. From germline, CDR1 is MNHEY and CDR2 SMNVEV (reference sequence). There are 14 residues in the CDR3. For the CDR3, the DNA is TGTGCCAGCAGTTCCGGACTAGCCCCAGATACGCAGTATTTT. Protein: CASSSGLAPDTQYF.

V is TRBV6-4 and J is TRBJ2-7; D perhaps matches TRBD2 (5 bases). Trimming cost V 1 base and J 6 bases, with 10 bases left between them. CDR1 is MRHNA and CDR2 is SNTAGT in the germline V gene. The CDR3 spans 13 residues. The CDR3 sequence is CASSDFATSEQYF. The CDR3 nucleotides read TGTGCCAGCAGTGACTTCGCTACTAGCGAGCAGTACTTC.

As for this clone: The same CDR3 is also encoded by other DNA sequences in this sample. This chain uses TRBV28 with TRBJ2-7; D might be TRBD2 (5 bases). Germline V gene lookup returns CDR1 MDHEN and CDR2 SYDVKM. This CDR3 comprises 13 residues. V lost 2 bases and J 2 bases, leaving 7 bases between the germline ends. CDR3 residues: CASSLEGTYEQYF. Written as DNA, the CDR3 is TGTGCCAGCAGTTTAGAGGGAACCTACGAGCAGTACTTC.

The chain employs TRBV7-9 and TRBJ1-1; 7 bases are shared with TRBD1. Losses at the gene ends were 6 bases for V and 1 base for J; bases not matched to a gene: 14. This CDR3 contains 17 residues. Germline V gives CDR1 SEHNR, CDR2 FQNEAQ (reference sequence). In DNA form, the CDR3 reads TGTGCCAGCAGTTACGATCAGGGGGGCCTGGGGAACACTGAAGCTTTCTTT. It translates to CASSYDQGGLGNTEAFF.

The chain has TRBV13 and TRBJ2-7, with 8 bases matching TRBD2. Germline V gene sequence: CDR1 PRHDT, CDR2 FYEKMQ (reference sequence). J gave up 6 bases and V 3 bases, and 7 bases lay outside the gene matches. The CDR3 consists of 14 residues. The DNA of the CDR3 is TGTGCCAGCAGCTTCCTAGCGGGTGGTTCCGAGCAGTACTTC. Translated: CASSFLAGGSEQYF.

This chain joins TRBV7-2 and TRBJ2-5, with unresolved D. This CDR3 has 15 residues. Trimming stripped 1 base from V and 4 bases from J, with 13 bases between. Looked up from germline, CDR1 is SGHTA and CDR2 is FQGNSA. CDR3 coding DNA: TGTGCCAGCAGCTTAGACTTAGGGATGGCAGAGACCCAGTACTTC. Its protein is CASSLDLGMAETQYF.

The J gene is TRBJ2-5, the V gene TRBV2, with D possibly matching TRBD1 (5 bases). TRBJ2-7 explains the end of the DNA better; the J call may be wrong. Germline V lookup: CDR1 SNHLY, CDR2 FYNNEI. CDR3 length: 15 residues. CDR3 nucleotide sequence: TGTGCCAGCAGTGAAGCGGTTGCAGGGTTAAACGAGCAGTACTTC. This codes for CASSEAVAGLNEQYF.

This clone was seen only once. The chain couples TRBV6-4 to TRBJ1-1; D remains unclear. The germline V and J ends were trimmed by 7 bases and 7 bases, with 7 bases remaining between them. Germline CDR1 reads MRHNA; CDR2 reads SNTAGT. This CDR3 comprises 10 residues. The CDR3 protein is CASTYDEAFF. DNA of the CDR3: TGTGCCAGCACCTACGATGAAGCTTTCTTT.

The rearrangement uses TRBV9 and TRBJ2-7, with D unresolved. V was shortened by 0 bases and J by 0 bases, with 13 bases between the two germline ends. This CDR3 spans 16 amino acids. Germline loops: CDR1 SGDLS, CDR2 YYNGEE. The CDR3 region has the DNA TGTGCCAGCAGCGTAGAGAATAAGGAGAGCTCCTACGAGCAGTACTTC. Protein sequence: CASSVENKESSYEQYF.

The chain combines TRBV6-1 with TRBJ2-1; D ambiguous. CDR1 is MNHNS and CDR2 is SASEGT in the germline V gene. This CDR3 has 14 amino acids. V was trimmed by 3 bases and J by 2 bases, leaving 8 bases between them. This CDR3 reads CASSDDVTYNEQFF. For the CDR3, the DNA is TGTGCCAGCAGTGATGATGTTACCTACAATGAGCAGTTCTTC.

The chain couples TRBV10-3 to TRBJ2-7, with D possibly matching TRBD1 (5 bases). Germline V gene data show CDR1 as ENHRY and CDR2 as SYGVKD. This CDR3 has 14 residues. Trimming took off 0 bases at V and 2 bases at J, with 8 bases between the two ends. The CDR3 loop reads CAISESTGAYEQYF. The CDR3, as DNA: TGTGCCATCAGTGAGTCCACAGGAGCCTACGAGCAGTACTTC.